These 17 T cell receptor beta chains share one sample of origin, sequenced in a study of blood T cells in healthy people across ages. Combining a sample-barcoded 5' primer with a J-beta primer mix, a second PCR ran for roughly 6 to 12 cycles. TCRdb redid the calling of the 5' RACE reads with MiXCR, one entry per CDR3 protein. The sample has around 1.5 million distinct CDR3 sequences; approximately 40% are singletons. Sample: blood. Every receptor here comes from a woman between 18 and 29 years old in good health.

Note on this clonotype: The junction departs from germline at one end; a sequencing error may be responsible. The rearrangement uses TRBV5-5 and TRBJ2-1, with TRBD2 matching over 7 bases. The germline gives CDR1 SGHKS, CDR2 YYEKEE (reference sequence). The CDR3 totals 16 residues. CDR3 region: CASSFRLAERGNKQFF. DNA of the CDR3: TGTGCCAGCAGCTTCCGCCTAGCGGAGAGGGGCAATAAGCAGTTCTTC.

CDR3 sequence reads: CSAPQASGEGETQFF. The CDR3 coding sequence is TGCAGTGCCCCCCAAGCTAGCGGGGAAGGAGAGACCCAGTTCTTC. The chain uses TRBV20-1 and TRBJ2-1; 9 bases are a match to TRBD2. The V segment lost 6 bases and the J segment 13 bases; nucleotides outside the gene matches: 19. The germline CDR1 and CDR2 sequences are DFQATT and SNEGSKA (reference sequence). The CDR3 spans 15 residues.

This clonotype was found a few times. The chain has TRBV10-2 and TRBJ1-1, with D possibly matching TRBD1 (6 bases). The germline gives CDR1 WSHSY, CDR2 SAAADI. V was clipped by 6 bases and J by 5 bases, with 13 bases between them. The CDR3 contains 13 residues. DNA of the CDR3: TGCGCCAGCAGCCCGGAGGGGGGAACTGAAGCTTTCTTT. Translation gives CASSPEGGTEAFF.

The J gene is TRBJ2-1, the V gene TRBV20-1; a possible D gene is TRBD2 (5 bases). The germline V gene encodes CDR1 DFQATT and CDR2 SNEGSKA (reference sequence). Trimming took off 0 bases at V and 13 bases at J, with 13 bases between the two ends. This CDR3 has 12 amino acids. The CDR3 DNA reads TGCAGTGCTAGAGATAGTCTAGCTGGTCAGTTCTTC. It translates to CSARDSLAGQFF.

A note on this clonotype: A much more abundant neighbour one base away suggests this may be a read error. The rearrangement links TRBV6-6 to TRBJ2-5; TRBD2 is a possible D gene (5 bases). The CDR3 consists of 13 residues. Germline assignment: CDR1 MNHNY and CDR2 SVGAGI (reference sequence). Trimming cost V 6 bases and J 9 bases, with 17 bases left between them. CDR3 sequence (DNA): TGTGCCAGCAGCCCCACTAGAAAGGAGGCCCAGTACTTC. It yields the protein CASSPTRKEAQYF.

At least ten counts were recorded for this clonotype. The chain joins TRBV7-2 to TRBJ2-3; 10 positions agree with TRBD2. The CDR3 spans 16 residues. Germline CDR1 reads SGHTA; CDR2 reads FQGNSA. V trimming: 5 bases; J trimming: 0 bases; junction bases outside the gene matches: 5. CDR3 sequence: CASSGSGRGSTDTQYF. The CDR3 DNA sequence: TGTGCCAGCAGCGGAAGCGGGAGGGGTAGCACAGATACGCAGTATTTT.

This sequence joins TRBV6-4 and TRBJ2-7, with D maybe TRBD1 (5 bases). Germline V gene data show CDR1 as MRHNA and CDR2 as SNTAGT. V lost 2 bases and J lost 0, with 29 bases in between. This CDR3 comprises 21 residues. The CDR3 nucleotides read TGTGCCAGCAGTGACCCACCGCGATCCGGCAGGGTCAAAGCCGACTCCTACGAGCAGTACTTC. Translated, it gives CASSDPPRSGRVKADSYEQYF.

In its sample, this clonotype was seen a few times. This chain's CDR3 is CSASPSAGGVDTQYF. The DNA for the CDR3 is TGCAGTGCTAGTCCCTCGGCGGGAGGGGTTGACACGCAGTATTTT. V usage is TRBV20-1 and J usage is TRBJ2-3, with 9 bases fitting TRBD2. Germline CDR1 reads DFQATT; CDR2 reads SNEGSKA (reference sequence). This CDR3 comprises 15 residues. The junction had 13 bases not matched to a gene; V was cut back by 3 bases and J by 9 bases.

As DNA, the CDR3 is TGCAGTGCTTCACAGGGGACCCCACTCTTAAACACTGAAGCTTTCTTT. Its translation: CSASQGTPLLNTEAFF. The chain recombines TRBV20-1 with TRBJ1-1; 7 bases agree with TRBD1. Germline loops: CDR1 DFQATT, CDR2 SNEGSKA (reference sequence). The CDR3 contains 16 residues. V was clipped by 5 bases and J by 2 bases; unmatched bases: 14.

There are a few counts of this clonotype. The chain is built from TRBV10-2 and TRBJ2-3; tentatively, D is TRBD2 (5 bases). CDR1 is WSHSY, CDR2 SAAADI, per germline. V was pared by 4 bases and J by 4 bases, with 12 bases between. This CDR3 is 14 amino acids long. CDR3 sequence reads: CASSVERKADTQYF. The CDR3, as DNA: TGCGCCAGCAGTGTCGAGCGGAAGGCAGATACGCAGTATTTT.

This CDR3 reads CASSQVTSGPSYEQYF. The CDR3 DNA sequence: TGTGCCAGCAGCCAAGTGACTAGCGGCCCTTCTTACGAGCAGTACTTC. The rearrangement joins TRBV3-1 to TRBJ2-7, with 9 positions matching TRBD2. The V gene's germline CDR1 is LGHDT and CDR2 YNNKEL (reference sequence). V lost 1 base to trimming and J lost 4 bases; unmatched junction nucleotides: 8. The CDR3 contains 16 residues.

The genes are TRBV12-3 or TRBV12-4 and TRBJ2-7; 8 positions match TRBD2. The CDR3 runs to 14 residues. Germline trimming cut 0 bases from V and 6 bases from J; bases unmatched to any gene: 4. The CDR3 spells CASSLASGGGEQYF. CDR3 nucleotides: TGTGCCAGCAGTTTAGCGTCGGGGGGGGGCGAGCAGTACTTC.

This chain links TRBV2 with TRBJ2-3; 7 nucleotides align to TRBD1. CDR1 and CDR2 (germline): SNHLY, FYNNEI. The V gene end was trimmed by 6 bases and the J gene end by 3 bases; junction bases not matched to a gene: 9. The CDR3 totals 15 residues. CDR3 DNA sequence: TGTGCCAGCAGCTACGACAGGGAAGGAACAGATACGCAGTATTTT. Amino acids: CASSYDREGTDTQYF. Filled out from reference TRBV2 and TRBJ2-3, the complete variable domain reads EPEVTQTPSHQVTQMGQEVILRCVPISNHLYFYWYRQILGQKVEFLVSFYNNEISEKSEIFDDQFSVERPDGSNFTLKIRSTKLEDSAMYFCASSYDREGTDTQYFGPGTRLTVL.

Many counts were recorded for this clonotype. This chain links TRBV12-3 or TRBV12-4 with TRBJ1-5, with TRBD1 matching 7 bases. Trimming removed 8 bases from V and 2 bases from J; junction bases left unmatched: 3. This CDR3 spans 13 amino acids. The CDR3 reads CASGDRGNQPQHF. Written as DNA, the CDR3 is TGTGCCAGCGGAGACAGGGGCAATCAGCCCCAGCATTTT.

The rearrangement links TRBV27 to TRBJ2-1; D is uncertain. Germline CDR1 is MNHEY and CDR2 is SMNVEV (reference sequence). V lost 2 bases to trimming and J lost 0 bases, with 11 bases between them. CDR3 size: 16 residues. This CDR3 reads CASSLTPRSSYNEQFF. Written as DNA, the CDR3 is TGTGCCAGCAGTTTAACACCGAGAAGCTCCTACAATGAGCAGTTCTTC.

Concerning this clonotype: This clone may be a read error of a much larger clone one base away. This sequence joins TRBV29-1 and TRBJ1-2; TRBD1 aligns across 7 bases. The germline CDR1 and CDR2 sequences are SQVTM and ANQGSEA. The CDR3 is 14 amino acids. V was clipped by 5 bases and J by 4 bases; unmatched bases: 10. CDR3 DNA sequence: TGCAGCGTTACGGGGACAGAGAATAGCTATGGCTACACCTTC. Translated, it gives CSVTGTENSYGYTF.

V and J are TRBV20-1 and TRBJ2-3; D is unclear. The CDR3 sequence is 14 residues long. Germline V gene data show CDR1 as DFQATT and CDR2 as SNEGSKA (reference sequence). The V and J ends lost 1 base and 0 bases respectively, with 8 bases between them. The CDR3 nucleotides are TGCAGTGCTAGAGGGGTATTTAGCACAGATACGCAGTATTTT. It encodes CSARGVFSTDTQYF.